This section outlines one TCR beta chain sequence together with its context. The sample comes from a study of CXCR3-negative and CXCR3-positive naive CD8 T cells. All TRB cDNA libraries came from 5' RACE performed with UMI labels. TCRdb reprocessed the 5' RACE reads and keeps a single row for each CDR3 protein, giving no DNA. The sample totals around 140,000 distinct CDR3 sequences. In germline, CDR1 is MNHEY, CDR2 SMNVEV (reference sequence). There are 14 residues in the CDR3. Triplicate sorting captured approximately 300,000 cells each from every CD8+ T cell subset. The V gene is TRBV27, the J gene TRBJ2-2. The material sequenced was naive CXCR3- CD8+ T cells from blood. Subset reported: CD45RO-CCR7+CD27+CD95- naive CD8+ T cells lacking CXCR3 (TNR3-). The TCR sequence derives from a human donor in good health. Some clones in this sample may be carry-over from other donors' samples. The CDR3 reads CASSLMVITGELFF.